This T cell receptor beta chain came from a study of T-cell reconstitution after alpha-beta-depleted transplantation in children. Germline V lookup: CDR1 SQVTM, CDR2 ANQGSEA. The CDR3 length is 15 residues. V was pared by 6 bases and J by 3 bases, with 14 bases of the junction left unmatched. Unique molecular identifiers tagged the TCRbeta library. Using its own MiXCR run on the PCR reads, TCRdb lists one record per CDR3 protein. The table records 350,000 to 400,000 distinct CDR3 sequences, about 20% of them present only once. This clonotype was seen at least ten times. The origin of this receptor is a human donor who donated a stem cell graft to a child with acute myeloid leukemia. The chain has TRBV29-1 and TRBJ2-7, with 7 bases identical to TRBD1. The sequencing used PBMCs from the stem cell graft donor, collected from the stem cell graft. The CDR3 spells CSVLKLDRTYYEQYF. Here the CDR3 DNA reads TGCAGCGTGCTTAAACTGGACAGGACTTACTACGAGCAGTACTTC.